The rows below give T cell receptor beta chains drawn from one sample of a study of graft-versus-host responses after intestinal transplantation. The data were produced by immunoSEQ multiplex PCR, yet TCRdb's version contains in-frame clones alone and is incomplete. The sample shows under 20,000 clones, approximately 95% of them seen only once. The specimen was PBMCs, collected 23 days after intestinal transplant. Receptor source: a human patient who received an intestinal transplant, so some T cells may come from the graft donor. CDR3s include the opening cysteine and the closing phenylalanine or tryptophan. The order of the fields is D gene, V gene, J gene, clone size, CDR3 protein, CDR3 DNA. A D gene is named only where the DNA matches it firmly. Where a row states a size, it is once, few, many or the class of an expanded clone; other rows omit it.

>-|TRBV10-1|TRBJ2-5|-
CASSDEGAQYF
TGCGCCAGCAGTGACGAAGGGGCCCAGTACTTC
>-|TRBV20-1|TRBJ2-7|-
CSAQGYEQYF
TGCAGTGCCCAGGGGTACGAGCAGTACTTC
>-|TRBV7-2|TRBJ1-5|-
CASSLDHRVNQPQHF
TGTGCCAGCAGCTTAGACCACAGGGTCAATCAGCCCCAGCATTTT
>TRBD2|TRBV2|TRBJ2-3|few
CASSAGLAGTDTQYF
TGTGCCAGCAGTGCGGGACTAGCGGGAACAGATACGCAGTATTTT
>-|TRBV29-1|TRBJ1-1|-
CSLQVDMNTEAFF
TGCAGCTTACAGGTTGACATGAACACTGAAGCTTTCTTT
>TRBD2|TRBV6-9|TRBJ2-3|-
CASSYKGTSGTDTQYF
TGTGCCAGCAGTTATAAGGGGACTAGCGGCACAGATACGCAGTATTTT
>-|TRBV5-1|TRBJ2-3|few
CASTPAAGGTDTQYF
TGCGCCAGCACTCCCGCCGCAGGAGGGACAGATACGCAGTATTTT
>-|TRBV6-9|TRBJ2-7|-
CASSLGGDYEQYF
TGTGCCAGCAGTTTGGGGGGAGACTACGAGCAGTACTTC
>-|TRBV25-1|TRBJ2-5|-
CASSDLEAQYF
TGTGCCAGCAGTGATTTAGAGGCCCAGTACTTC
>TRBD1|TRBV10-2|TRBJ2-7|once
CASSDRGLYEQYF
TGCGCCAGCAGTGACAGGGGGCTGTACGAGCAGTACTTC
>-|TRBV5-6|TRBJ1-5|-
CASSLTGQGNQPQHF
TGTGCCAGCAGCTTGACCGGCCAGGGCAATCAGCCCCAGCATTTT
>TRBD2|TRBV14|TRBJ2-3|-
CASSQGRTSGRKDTQYF
TGTGCCAGCAGCCAAGGGAGAACTAGCGGGAGAAAGGATACGCAGTATTTT
>-|TRBV29-1|TRBJ2-1|-
CSVEGEGGLSINEQFF
TGCAGCGTTGAAGGGGAAGGGGGTTTATCTATCAATGAGCAGTTCTTC
>TRBD1|TRBV10-3|TRBJ2-7|-
CAISEPDRGSSYEQYF
TGTGCCATCAGTGAGCCGGACAGGGGAAGCTCCTACGAGCAGTACTTC
>TRBD2|TRBV5-6|TRBJ2-1|-
CASSPDPLAGNNEQFF
TGTGCCAGCAGCCCGGACCCCTTAGCGGGGAACAATGAGCAGTTCTTC
>TRBD1|TRBV6-4|TRBJ2-7|-
CASRTGTGASYEQYF
TGTGCCAGCAGAACCGGGACAGGGGCTTCCTACGAGCAGTACTTC
>-|TRBV28|TRBJ2-1|-
CASSFGGPWVNEQFF
TGTGCCAGCAGTTTCGGGGGCCCCTGGGTAAATGAGCAGTTCTTC
>-|TRBV7-8|TRBJ1-1|-
CASSLGSGVDTEAFF
TGTGCCAGCAGCTTAGGATCAGGGGTCGACACTGAAGCTTTCTTT
>-|TRBV6-5|TRBJ2-7|once
CASSYSRAGSYEQYF
TGTGCCAGCAGTTACTCGAGGGCAGGCTCCTACGAGCAGTACTTC
>TRBD2|TRBV5-1|TRBJ2-7|-
CASSFREGRYEQYF
TGCGCCAGCAGCTTTCGGGAGGGCCGCTACGAGCAGTACTTC
>TRBD2|TRBV9|TRBJ2-1|-
CASSRGLAGSGDEQFF
TGTGCCAGCAGCAGGGGACTAGCGGGGAGTGGGGATGAGCAGTTCTTC
>-|TRBV30|TRBJ2-3|once
CAWSGLGDLDYYREQLTDTQYF
TGTGCCTGGAGTGGCCTCGGGGACTTGGACTACTACCGCGAACAATTAACAGATACGCAGTATTTT
>-|TRBV7-9|TRBJ1-5|-
CASSLVGEDEPQHF
TGTGCCAGCAGCTTAGTGGGGGAGGATGAGCCCCAGCATTTT
>TRBD1|TRBV7-8|TRBJ1-1|-
CASSQGQGDTEAFF
TGTGCCAGCAGCCAAGGACAGGGCGACACTGAAGCTTTCTTT
>TRBD2|TRBV19|TRBJ2-3|-
CASKSGGGNTQYF
TGTGCCAGTAAAAGCGGGGGAGGGAATACGCAGTATTTT
>-|TRBV27|TRBJ2-6|-
CASSSLGSGANVLTF
TGTGCCAGCAGTTCCCTTGGCTCTGGGGCCAACGTCCTGACTTTC
>TRBD1|TRBV19|TRBJ1-2|-
CASSPLTGRASHYYGYTF
TGTGCCAGTAGTCCCTTGACAGGGCGGGCCTCCCACTACTATGGCTACACCTTC
>-|TRBV7-9|TRBJ1-1|once
CASSLAGRIMNTEAFF
TGTGCCAGCAGCTTAGCGGGTCGGATAATGAACACTGAAGCTTTCTTT
>-|TRBV5-1|TRBJ2-1|-
CASSLGFTSEQFF
TGCGCCAGCAGCTTAGGGTTCACATCTGAGCAGTTCTTC
>TRBD1|TRBV5-1|TRBJ1-1|-
CASSNTGGPGTEAFF
TGCGCCAGCAGCAATACAGGGGGCCCGGGCACTGAAGCTTTCTTT
>TRBD1|TRBV9|TRBJ1-1|-
CASSGTGVEKAFF
TGTGCCAGCAGCGGGACAGGGGTTGAGAAAGCTTTCTTT
>-|TRBV27|TRBJ2-5|-
CASSPTQGNRIQETQYF
TGTGCCAGCAGTCCGACACAGGGCAATAGAATCCAAGAGACCCAGTACTTC
>TRBD1|TRBV6-5|TRBJ2-7|once
CASRTGTGGDEQYF
TGTGCCAGCAGGACAGGGACAGGGGGCGACGAGCAGTACTTC
>TRBD2|TRBV15|TRBJ2-3|-
CATSREGRGDTQYF
TGTGCCACCAGCAGAGAGGGGAGGGGAGATACGCAGTATTTT
>TRBD2|TRBV5-8|TRBJ2-1|-
CATRLAGVYNEQFF
TGTGCAACGCGGCTAGCGGGAGTGTACAATGAGCAGTTCTTC
>TRBD2|TRBV5-1|TRBJ2-1|-
CASSLSSGTYNEQFF
TGCGCCAGCAGCTTGTCTAGCGGGACCTACAATGAGCAGTTCTTC
>-|TRBV18|TRBJ2-1|-
CASSPPEGPLYNEQFF
TGTGCCAGCTCACCGCCAGAAGGACCCTTATACAATGAGCAGTTCTTC
>-|TRBV7-9|TRBJ2-1|-
CASSLGAGPSYNEQFF
TGTGCCAGCAGCTTGGGGGCGGGCCCATCCTACAATGAGCAGTTCTTC
>TRBD1|TRBV10-2|TRBJ2-7|-
CASSERGTASYEQYF
TGCGCCAGCAGTGAGAGGGGGACAGCTTCCTACGAGCAGTACTTC
>-|TRBV6-1|TRBJ2-2|-
CAGTGTPPETGELFF
TGTGCCGGAACAGGGACGCCTCCAGAGACCGGGGAGCTGTTTTTT
>-|TRBV11-2|TRBJ2-1|-
CASAGDSYNEQFF
TGTGCCAGCGCCGGAGACTCCTACAATGAGCAGTTCTTC
>-|TRBV9|TRBJ2-1|-
CASSVEAYNEQFF
TGTGCCAGCAGCGTAGAGGCCTACAATGAGCAGTTCTTC
>-|TRBV7-9|TRBJ1-1|-
CASSLPFPRPGLPEAFF
TGTGCCAGCAGCTTACCCTTTCCTCGTCCGGGACTACCTGAAGCTTTCTTT
>-|TRBV4-1|TRBJ2-7|once
CASSQTPRGSYEQYF
TGCGCCAGCAGCCAGACACCTCGGGGGTCCTACGAGCAGTACTTC
>-|TRBV9|TRBJ1-1|-
CASSVGGGPTEAFF
TGTGCCAGCAGCGTAGGGGGGGGACCCACTGAAGCTTTCTTT
>-|TRBV7-3|TRBJ1-2|-
CASSPQGPVEDYTF
TGTGCCAGCAGCCCACAGGGTCCGGTCGAGGACTACACCTTC
>TRBD2|TRBV2|TRBJ2-2|-
CAGGTSHTGELFF
TGTGCCGGCGGGACTAGCCACACCGGGGAGCTGTTTTTT
>-|TRBV6-5|TRBJ1-2|-
CASTSGAGYTF
TGTGCCAGCACCTCAGGGGCCGGCTACACCTTC
>-|TRBV11-1|TRBJ2-7|-
CASSPRRERYEQYF
TGTGCCAGTAGCCCCCGTCGGGAGAGGTACGAGCAGTACTTC
>-|TRBV6-1|TRBJ1-1|-
CASSRFSDVGTEAFF
TGTGCCAGCAGTAGATTTTCGGACGTGGGCACTGAAGCTTTCTTT